The TCR beta chain described here comes from a study of STAT5B mutations in CD4+ large granular lymphocyte leukemia. Study-wide results and caveats: Compared with healthy controls (2/35), patient top clones favored TRBV06 (8/27). Patient CD4-sorted repertoires looked more clonal than healthy CD4+ repertoires, even without putative leukemic clones.

TCRdb keeps only in-frame clones here, not all; method: immunoSEQ multiplex PCR. The repertoire holds about 30,000 clones, with roughly 84% as singletons. This clone was seen only a few times. Antigen unknown. The CDR3 has 11 residues. The V end was cut by 0 bases, the J end by 14 bases, with 10 bases between. Germline CDR1 is SQVTM and CDR2 is ANQGSEA. Sequencing was done on a sample of CD4+ T cells from blood buffy coats. This receptor was obtained from a human donor in good health. The chain combines TRBV29-1 with TRBJ1-4; no definite D call. CDR3 sequence: CSVEEQFGLFF. The CDR3 coding sequence is TGCAGCGTTGAAGAACAGTTCGGGCTGTTTTTT.